These 3 T cell receptor beta chains came from one sample sequenced in a study of blood T cell repertoires in COVID-19. The method was immunoSEQ multiplex PCR; TCRdb's version includes in-frame clones alone and lacks a portion of them. Altogether some 300,000 clones are present, 88% being singletons, with the ten largest covering under 2.5%. The specimen was PBMCs or T cells enriched from blood (not recorded which). These receptors all come from a woman aged 55-70 years in a cohort exposed to, infected with or recovered from COVID-19 (not recorded which).

This sequence joins TRBV4-2 and TRBJ2-2; the match to TRBD2 covers 14 bases. V gave up 3 bases and J gave up 6 bases; unmatched junction bases: 3. Germline lookup yields CDR1 LGHNA and CDR2 YNFKEQ. The CDR3 has 16 amino acids. In nucleotides, the CDR3 is TGTGCCAGCAGCCAGACTAGCGGGAGGGCCGCCGGGGAGCTGTTTTTT. As protein: CASSQTSGRAAGELFF.

The chain couples TRBV24-1 to TRBJ2-5; 9 bases map to TRBD1. This CDR3 is 15 amino acids long. The V and J ends lost 3 bases and 4 bases, in that order; junction bases with no gene match: 5. From germline, CDR1 is KGHDR and CDR2 SFDVKD. The CDR3 here is CATSDPGTGTETQYF. Written as DNA, the CDR3 is TGTGCCACCAGTGATCCCGGGACAGGGACAGAGACCCAGTACTTC.

This chain connects TRBV7-9 to TRBJ1-1; D remains ambiguous. The germline V gene has CDR1 SEHNR and CDR2 FQNEAQ (reference sequence). The germline V and J ends were trimmed by 7 bases and 2 bases, with 11 bases remaining between them. The CDR3 totals 13 residues. CDR3 sequence reads: CASNPAGNTEAFF. CDR3 DNA sequence: TGTGCCAGCAACCCAGCAGGAAACACTGAAGCTTTCTTT.